This entry describes one T cell receptor beta chain. Original analysis: Amplification with reference gene primers provided the estimates of nucleated cell counts. Method: immunoSEQ multiplex PCR; TCRdb's copy keeps in-frame clones and lacks some. V, J and clone size were drawn from that table, and D and trimming were deduced from the DNA. The table shows 120,000 to 150,000 clones, with 80% to 90% occurring only once. This record belongs to a study of blood T cell repertoires in COVID-19. Across the study: Samples taken during acute and convalescent COVID-19 were collected in the United States, Italy and Spain. In each case, the material was cDNA or gDNA derived from T cells, B-cell-depleted T cells, or PBMCs.

This CDR3 comprises 14 residues. V shed 5 bases and J shed 8 bases, with 13 bases lying between them. Germline CDR1 is SGHTA and CDR2 is FQGNSA. The J gene is TRBJ1-6, the V gene TRBV7-2; D possibly corresponds to TRBD1 (5 bases). This receptor was taken from a human donor in a cohort sampled during active COVID-19. The sequencing input was peripheral blood. CDR3 nucleotide sequence: TGTGCCAGCAGCCCCTTCGGGGGGTATTCACCCCTCCACTTT. This gives the protein CASSPFGGYSPLHF.